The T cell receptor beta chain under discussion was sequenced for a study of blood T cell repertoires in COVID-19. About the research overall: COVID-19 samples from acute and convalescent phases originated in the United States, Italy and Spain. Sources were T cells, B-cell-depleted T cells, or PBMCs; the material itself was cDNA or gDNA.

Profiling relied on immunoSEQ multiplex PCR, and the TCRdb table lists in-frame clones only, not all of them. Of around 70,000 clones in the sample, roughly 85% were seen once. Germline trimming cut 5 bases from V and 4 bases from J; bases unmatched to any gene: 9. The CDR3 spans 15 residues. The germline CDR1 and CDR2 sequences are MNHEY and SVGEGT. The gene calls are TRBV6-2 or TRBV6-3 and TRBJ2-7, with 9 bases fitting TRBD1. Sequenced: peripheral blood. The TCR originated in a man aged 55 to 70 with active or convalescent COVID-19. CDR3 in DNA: TGTGCCAGCAGTACACCGGGACAGGGCTCATACGAGCAGTACTTC. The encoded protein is CASSTPGQGSYEQYF.